Following are 2 T cell receptor beta chains from one sample sequenced in a study of blood T cells in healthy people across ages. It was with a sample-barcoded 5' primer and a J-beta primer mix that a second PCR of roughly 7 to 12 cycles was run. TCRdb used MiXCR to reprocess the 5' RACE reads, holding one entry per CDR3 protein. The table has more than 750,000 distinct CDR3 sequences, about 29% seen once; the top ten hold around 9.6%. This sample also belongs to another study, concerning T cells of mothers and their children.

The sample comprised blood. These receptors all come from a woman aged 40 to 55 in good health.

CDR3 coding DNA: TGTGCCAGCAGCTTAAATGTAGTGGGGGAGGCGAAGCAGTACTTC. It yields the protein CASSLNVVGEAKQYF. The chain combines TRBV7-2 with TRBJ2-5, with D perhaps TRBD2 (6 bases). This CDR3 is 15 amino acids long. Germline CDR1 and CDR2: SGHTA and FQGNSA. Trimming left V 2 bases short and J 11 bases short, with 21 bases between.

The table lists this clonotype with many counts. The chain has TRBV27 and TRBJ2-7; D could derive from TRBD1 or TRBD2 (5 bases each). The V gene's germline CDR1 is MNHEY and CDR2 SMNVEV (reference sequence). The V and J ends lost 5 bases and 3 bases respectively, with 11 bases between them. The CDR3 totals 13 residues. The CDR3 region is CASSMAGGYEQYF. The CDR3 DNA sequence: TGTGCCAGCAGTATGGCTGGGGGCTACGAGCAGTACTTC.